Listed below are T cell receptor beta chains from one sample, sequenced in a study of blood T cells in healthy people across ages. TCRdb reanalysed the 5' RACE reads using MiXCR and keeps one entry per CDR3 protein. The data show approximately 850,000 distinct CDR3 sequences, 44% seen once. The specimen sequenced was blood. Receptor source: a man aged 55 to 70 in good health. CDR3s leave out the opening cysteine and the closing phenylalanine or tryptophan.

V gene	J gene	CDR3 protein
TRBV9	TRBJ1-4	ASSSGTSNEKLF
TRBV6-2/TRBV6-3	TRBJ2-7	ASTLSGSYEQY
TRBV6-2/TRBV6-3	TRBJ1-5	ASSSIDGNQPQH
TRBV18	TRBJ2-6	ASSLGTQGPGANVLT
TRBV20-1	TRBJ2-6	SASSDSGANVLT
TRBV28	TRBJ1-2	ASSVEGYYGYT
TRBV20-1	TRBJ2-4	SARLPGTRLAGGKNIQY
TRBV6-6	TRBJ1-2	ASTTTGPGGYT
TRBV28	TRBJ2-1	ASSLMFGGGIDEQF
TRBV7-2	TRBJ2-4	ASSLVEDSNIQY
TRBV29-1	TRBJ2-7	SVNEKGHEQY
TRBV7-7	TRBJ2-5	ASSLNRVQETQY
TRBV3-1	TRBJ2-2	ASSQINSNTGELF
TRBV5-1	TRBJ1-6	ASRTDMNRRSPLH
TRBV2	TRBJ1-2	ATTGDSFIYGYT
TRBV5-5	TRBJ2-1	ASSTVNNEQF
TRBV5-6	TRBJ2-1	ASTSRQGDNEQF
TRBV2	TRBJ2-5	ASSVGTAAGETQY
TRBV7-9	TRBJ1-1	ASSLAQKRDLYTEAF
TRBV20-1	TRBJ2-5	SARRGGAPRETQY
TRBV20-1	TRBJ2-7	SARGRLAEVLVWNEQY
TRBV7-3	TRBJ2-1	ASSPDRGYYNEQF
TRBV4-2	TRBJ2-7	ASSQDRTNSYEQY
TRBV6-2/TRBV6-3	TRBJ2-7	ASSYHGTLYEQY
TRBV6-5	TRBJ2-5	ASSYKITYQETQY
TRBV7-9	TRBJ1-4	ASSLGSSRDEKLF
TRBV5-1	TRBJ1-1	ASSSGEPGTEAF
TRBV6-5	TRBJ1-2	ASSYSTGTAINYGYT
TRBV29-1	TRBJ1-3	SVGTGAQEGNTIY
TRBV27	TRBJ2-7	ASSLGTGGAYAYEQY
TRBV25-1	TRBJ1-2	ASSKTGRTVAT